This TCR beta chain was recovered during a study of OX40 agonist ivuxolimab in advanced cancers. Study-wide results and caveats: Clones of CD4+ and CD8+ blood T cells grew by week 6 at doses of 0.1 to 3.0 mg/kg.

Regarding this clone: What it binds is not known.

The V end lost 4 bases, the J end lost 5 bases, and 20 bases lay between the germline ends. From germline, CDR1 is SGHAT and CDR2 FQNNGV. CDR3 length: 16 residues. Clones were sequenced by immunoSEQ multiplex PCR, and TCRdb holds only the in-frame ones, with some missing. The sample carries under 55,000 clones, roughly 80% recorded once. Sequencing used CD4+ or CD8+ T cells sorted from blood, obtained in a trial of the OX40 agonist ivuxolimab. The chain employs TRBV11-2 and TRBJ2-5, with D perhaps TRBD2 (6 bases). The sequence derives from an adult with an advanced solid tumor such as melanoma, head and neck, liver or kidney cancer. Written as DNA, the CDR3 is TGTGCCAGCAGCTCTCGACCCGGGACTTCGGACGAGACCCAGTACTTC. Amino acids: CASSSRPGTSDETQYF.